What follows are 27 T cell receptor beta chains derived from one specimen sequenced in a study of CD8 T cells in ankylosing spondylitis. In TCRdb, the 5' RACE reads were re-called with MiXCR into one record per CDR3 protein. There are more than 650,000 distinct CDR3 sequences in the sample; over 9.5% occur only once, and approximately 0.46% lies in the top ten. Broader study findings: One TCR beta motif, made up of several highly homologous variants, appeared characteristic of ankylosing spondylitis blood.

No antigens are known for them. The material sequenced was blood, either unsorted or a sorted T cell fraction (not recorded which). The receptors were gathered from a male donor with ankylosing spondylitis.

This clonotype has only a few counts. This rearrangement joins TRBV7-2 to TRBJ1-3; no firm D call. Germline V gives CDR1 SGHTA, CDR2 FQGNSA. V was shortened by 1 base and J by 0 bases, with 10 bases between the two germline ends. The CDR3 consists of 16 residues. In DNA form, the CDR3 reads TGTGCCAGCAGCTTAGGGCCGGGCCGCTCTGGAAACACCATATATTTT. Protein product: CASSLGPGRSGNTIYF.

This clonotype was picked up a small number of times. The J gene is TRBJ1-1, the V gene TRBV7-9, with 8 bases fitting TRBD1. The V and J ends lost 5 bases and 3 bases, in that order; junction bases with no gene match: 5. This CDR3 spans 14 amino acids. Germline assignment: CDR1 SEHNR and CDR2 FQNEAQ (reference sequence). The CDR3, as DNA: TGTGCCAGCAGCCCCCCGACAGGGGACACTGAAGCTTTCTTT. Translated, it gives CASSPPTGDTEAFF.

This CDR3 reads CASRKPGTNTEAFF. DNA of the CDR3: TGTGCCAGCAGGAAGCCCGGGACGAACACTGAAGCTTTCTTT. V and J are TRBV27 and TRBJ1-1, with a tentative D call TRBD1 (5 bases). V lost 6 bases, J lost 1 base, and 12 bases lay in between. This CDR3 comprises 14 residues. The germline V gene encodes CDR1 MNHEY and CDR2 SMNVEV (reference sequence).

The table lists this clonotype with a few counts. The chain combines TRBV20-1 with TRBJ2-1; tentatively, D is TRBD1 or TRBD2 (6 bases each). Germline CDR1 and CDR2: DFQATT and SNEGSKA (reference sequence). V lost 0 bases and J lost 4, with 22 bases in between. This CDR3 contains 18 residues. The CDR3 bases are TGCAGTGCTAGAGATATAAGGGGGGCTCACGACTTATACAATGAGCAGTTCTTC. Residues: CSARDIRGAHDLYNEQFF.

This clonotype came up a few times. The rearrangement links TRBV7-2 to TRBJ1-5; D gene unclear. The V gene's germline CDR1 is SGHTA and CDR2 FQGNSA. The CDR3 sequence is 12 residues long. Trimming shortened V by 6 bases and J by 5 bases, and 8 bases separated the two germline ends. The CDR3 coding sequence is TGTGCCAGCAGTACTGATTATCAGCCCCAGCATTTT. Its protein product is CASSTDYQPQHF.

A few counts support this clonotype. The genes are TRBV7-2 and TRBJ1-2; 7 bases map to TRBD1. CDR1 and CDR2 (germline): SGHTA, FQGNSA. The ends lost 5 bases at V and 4 bases at J; junction bases unmatched: 7. There are 14 residues in the CDR3. CDR3 sequence (DNA): TGTGCCAGCAGCCTGGGACAGCCCTCCTATGGCTACACCTTC. Its translation is CASSLGQPSYGYTF.

The chain links TRBV15 to TRBJ1-6; D unresolved. V lost 0 bases and J lost 10, with 7 bases in between. The CDR3 is 13 residues long. Per the germline V gene, CDR1 is LNHNV and CDR2 is YYDKDF (reference sequence). CDR3 sequence: CATSRDLWSPLHF. The CDR3, as DNA: TGTGCCACCAGCAGAGATTTGTGGTCACCCCTCCACTTT.

The chain recombines TRBV11-1 with TRBJ1-1, with D maybe TRBD1 (6 bases). The CDR3 spans 14 residues. The germline V and J ends were trimmed by 7 bases and 3 bases, with 15 bases remaining between them. Germline V gives CDR1 SGHAT, CDR2 FQDESV (reference sequence). The CDR3 spells CASKLQGTYTEAFF. The CDR3 DNA reads as TGTGCCAGCAAACTCCAGGGGACTTACACTGAAGCTTTCTTT.

This clonotype was found a few times. The rearrangement links TRBV4-3 to TRBJ2-5; either TRBD1 or TRBD2 may fit D (5 bases each). This CDR3 has 17 amino acids. V lost 2 bases and J 1 base, leaving 17 bases between the germline ends. Germline CDR1 is LGHNA and CDR2 is YSLEER. CDR3 residues: CASSQWGDSLSQETQYF. The CDR3 nucleotides are TGCGCCAGCAGCCAATGGGGAGACAGTCTCTCCCAAGAGACCCAGTACTTC.

This clonotype was observed many times. The chain recombines TRBV7-2 with TRBJ1-4, with TRBD1 identical over 10 bases. This CDR3 has 16 residues. Trimming removed 3 bases from V and 3 bases from J; junction bases left unmatched: 4. The germline CDR1 and CDR2 sequences are SGHTA and FQGNSA. The CDR3 DNA reads TGTGCCAGCAGCTTGAGGACAGGGGGAGCTAATGAAAAACTGTTTTTT. Its translation: CASSLRTGGANEKLFF.

This clonotype was counted a few times. CDR3 loop: CASSSLNRDTEAFF. The CDR3 DNA is TGTGCCAGCAGCTCGCTAAACCGGGACACTGAAGCTTTCTTT. The chain joins TRBV7-8 to TRBJ1-1; D is unresolved. Germline values: CDR1 SGHVS, CDR2 FQNEAQ. The CDR3 spans 14 residues. V lost 4 bases, J lost 3 bases, and 12 bases lay in between.

The sample holds a few counts of this clonotype. The gene calls are TRBV9 and TRBJ2-3, with 13 bases lining up with TRBD2. This CDR3 has 17 residues. Looked up from germline, CDR1 is SGDLS and CDR2 is YYNGEE. V lost 2 bases to trimming and J lost 0 bases; unmatched junction nucleotides: 3. The CDR3 DNA reads TGTGCCAGCAGCGTTTCGACTAGCGGGGGGAGCACAGATACGCAGTATTTT. Residues: CASSVSTSGGSTDTQYF.

Only a few counts were recorded for this clonotype. The chain links TRBV7-2 to TRBJ2-7; TRBD2 matches 9 bases. V lost 2 bases, J lost 2 bases, and 4 bases stayed unmatched. The CDR3 covers 15 residues. Germline assignment: CDR1 SGHTA and CDR2 FQGNSA. The CDR3 DNA reads as TGTGCCAGCAGCTTAATGGGACTAGCTACCTACGAGCAGTACTTC. It yields the protein CASSLMGLATYEQYF.

V usage is TRBV7-2 and J usage is TRBJ2-7; TRBD1 agrees at 12 bases. CDR1 is SGHTA, CDR2 FQGNSA, per germline. The CDR3 is 14 residues long. V lost 4 bases and J lost 6; bases outside the gene matches: 4. CDR3 protein: CASSWGQGAGEQYF. Here the CDR3 DNA reads TGTGCCAGCAGCTGGGGACAGGGGGCAGGCGAGCAGTACTTC. The complete variable domain, with remaining parts taken from reference TRBV7-2 and TRBJ2-7, reads GAGVSQSPSNKVTEKGKDVELRCDPISGHTALYWYRQSLGQGLEFLIYFQGNSAPDKSGLPSDRFSAERTGGSVSTLTIQRTQQEDSAVYLCASSWGQGAGEQYFGPGTRLTVT.

The genes are TRBV4-2 and TRBJ1-6; D not certain. The germline V gene has CDR1 LGHNA and CDR2 YNFKEQ. The V gene lost 4 bases and the J gene lost 6 bases, with 16 bases spanning the gap. The CDR3 length is 16 residues. The CDR3 DNA is TGTGCCAGCAGCCCGAGGGCTGGGGATATTAATTCACCCCTCCACTTT. Translated: CASSPRAGDINSPLHF.

This clonotype has a count of ten or more. This chain connects TRBV5-1 to TRBJ2-3; D is ambiguous. The CDR3 loop spans 15 amino acids. Germline-derived CDR1 and CDR2 are SGHRS and YFSETQ. V shed 4 bases and J shed 3 bases, with 15 bases lying between them. The CDR3 DNA follows: TGCGCCAGCAGCCTCCCCGGCAGGAGAACAGATACGCAGTATTTT. Translation gives CASSLPGRRTDTQYF.

This clonotype was seen ten or more times. The chain is built from TRBV20-1 and TRBJ1-3, with 7 bases lining up with TRBD1. V trimming: 8 bases; J trimming: 0 bases; junction bases outside the gene matches: 1. The CDR3 is 12 residues long. Germline V gene data show CDR1 as DFQATT and CDR2 as SNEGSKA (reference sequence). CDR3 bases: TGCAGTTGGACAGGCTCTGGAAACACCATATATTTT. This codes for CSWTGSGNTIYF.

The gene calls are TRBV12-3 or TRBV12-4 and TRBJ2-1; D may be TRBD1 (5 bases). The germline V and J ends were trimmed by 3 bases and 6 bases, with 12 bases remaining between them. The CDR3 is 14 residues long. CDR3 coding DNA: TGTGCCAGCAGTTTGGGGCATCTTATCAATGAGCAGTTCTTC. It specifies CASSLGHLINEQFF.

The CDR3 sequence is CASHPYHRTGGRTEAFF. For the CDR3, the DNA is TGTGCCAGCCACCCCTATCACCGAACAGGGGGCCGGACTGAAGCTTTCTTT. The chain has TRBV5-6 and TRBJ1-1, with 9 bases matching TRBD1. This CDR3 has 17 amino acids. Germline CDR1 SGHDT, CDR2 YYEEEE. With V trimmed by 7 bases and J by 5 bases, 18 bases remained unmatched.

Ten or more counts support this clonotype. The chain is built from TRBV28 and TRBJ2-2; D unclear. The CDR3 runs 16 residues. Trimming cost V 2 bases and J 0 bases, with 10 bases left between them. From germline, CDR1 is MDHEN and CDR2 SYDVKM. The CDR3 DNA is TGTGCCAGCAGTTTAGTCCGGGCCCCGAACACCGGGGAGCTGTTTTTT. It encodes CASSLVRAPNTGELFF.

The genes are TRBV5-5 and TRBJ2-1, with D unclear. The ends were cut back, 3 bases at V and 4 bases at J, with 11 bases in the middle. Germline CDR1 is SGHKS and CDR2 is YYEKEE (reference sequence). The CDR3 is 14 amino acids. CDR3 sequence (DNA): TGTGCCAGCAGCTCGAAGGGCATTTACAATGAGCAGTTCTTC. Translation gives CASSSKGIYNEQFF.

In its sample, this clonotype was seen many times. This sequence joins TRBV6-1 and TRBJ2-1; 9 nucleotides line up with TRBD1. V gave up 6 bases and J gave up 9 bases; unmatched junction bases: 12. Per germline, CDR1 MNHNS and CDR2 SASEGT. The CDR3 spans 15 residues. CDR3 coding DNA: TGTGCCAGCAGCCTGCTGGGACAGGGAGGTGGTGAGCAGTTCTTC. Translating it yields CASSLLGQGGGEQFF.

J is TRBJ1-1 and V is TRBV5-6, with TRBD1 matching 12 bases. V was clipped by 4 bases and J by 1 base; unmatched bases: 14. Germline V gives CDR1 SGHDT, CDR2 YYEEEE. This CDR3 comprises 19 residues. Here the CDR3 reads CASSLGRGTGGKENTEAFF. CDR3 DNA: TGTGCCAGCAGCCTAGGACGAGGGACAGGGGGCAAAGAGAACACTGAAGCTTTCTTT.

V and J are TRBV18 and TRBJ2-7, with TRBD1 as a possible D gene (6 bases). The germline gives CDR1 KGHSH, CDR2 LQKENI. V gave up 3 bases and J gave up 3 bases, with 24 bases separating them. The CDR3 loop spans 18 amino acids. The CDR3 is CASSPPLLLRTELYEQYF. CDR3 coding DNA: TGTGCCAGCTCACCCCCCCTATTACTGAGGACAGAACTCTACGAGCAGTACTTC.

This clonotype was seen only a few times. The rearrangement links TRBV15 to TRBJ1-1; a weak D match, TRBD1 (5 bases). V was cut by 2 bases and J by 6 bases, with 10 bases left in between. This CDR3 has 13 residues. Germline lookup yields CDR1 LNHNV and CDR2 YYDKDF (reference sequence). The CDR3 region has the DNA TGTGCCACCAGCAGACAGGGAGTACCTGAAGCTTTCTTT. Translated: CATSRQGVPEAFF. The complete variable domain, with remaining parts taken from reference TRBV15 and TRBJ1-1, reads DAMVIQNPRYQVTQFGKPVTLSCSQTLNHNVMYWYQQKSSQAPKLLFHYYDKDFNNEADTPDNFQSRRPNTSFCFLDIRSPGLGDTAMYLCATSRQGVPEAFFGQGTRLTVV.

The chain is built from TRBV20-1 and TRBJ2-7; TRBD1 matches 8 bases. After removal of 0 bases from V and 3 bases from J, the junction contained 10 bases not matched to a gene. Per the germline V gene, CDR1 is DFQATT and CDR2 is SNEGSKA (reference sequence). The CDR3 is made up of 16 amino acids. Here the CDR3 DNA reads TGCAGTGCTAGAGATCTGGACAGGGCGAAGGACTACGAGCAGTACTTC. Translation: CSARDLDRAKDYEQYF.

The table lists this clonotype with a few counts. This chain connects TRBV27 to TRBJ1-1; D is undetermined. V dropped 7 bases and J dropped 5 bases, with 11 bases sitting between them. Germline loops: CDR1 MNHEY, CDR2 SMNVEV (reference sequence). This CDR3 has 12 residues. The CDR3 DNA is TGTGCCAGCATGGATGTGGGAACTGAAGCTTTCTTT. This translates into CASMDVGTEAFF.